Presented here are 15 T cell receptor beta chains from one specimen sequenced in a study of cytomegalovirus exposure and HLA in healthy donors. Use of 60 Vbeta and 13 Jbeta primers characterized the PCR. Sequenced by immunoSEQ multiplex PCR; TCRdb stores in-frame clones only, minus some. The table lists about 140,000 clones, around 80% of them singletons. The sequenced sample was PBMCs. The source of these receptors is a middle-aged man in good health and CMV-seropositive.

CDR3 in amino acids: CASSVAGTTEQFF. The CDR3 nucleotides read TGTGCCAGCAGCGTAGCGGGGACTACTGAGCAGTTCTTC. This chain connects TRBV9 to TRBJ2-1; 7 bases are shared with TRBD2. Germline V CDR1 and CDR2: SGDLS, YYNGEE. CDR3 length: 13 amino acids. Germline trimming cut 0 bases from V and 9 bases from J; bases unmatched to any gene: 3. Using reference TRBV9 and TRBJ2-1 for the parts outside the CDR3, the full variable domain is DSGVTQTPKHLITATGQRVTLRCSPRSGDLSVYWYQQSLDQGLQFLIQYYNGEERAKGNILERFSAQQFPDLHSELNLSSLELGDSALYFCASSVAGTTEQFFGPGTRLTVL.

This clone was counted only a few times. As DNA, the CDR3 is TGTGCCAGCAGCGAGCTCGACAGGAACACTGAAGCTTTCTTT. Its translation: CASSELDRNTEAFF. The chain carries TRBV6-1 and TRBJ1-1; D might be TRBD1 (5 bases). The CDR3 length is 14 residues. The germline V gene encodes CDR1 MNHNS and CDR2 SASEGT. V was shortened by 6 bases and J by 1 base, with 12 bases between the two germline ends.

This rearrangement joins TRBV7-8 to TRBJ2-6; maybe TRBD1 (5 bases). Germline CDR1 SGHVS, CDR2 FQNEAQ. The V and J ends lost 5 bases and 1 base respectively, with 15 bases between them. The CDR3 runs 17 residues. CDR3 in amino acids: CASSGSVGLSGANVLTF. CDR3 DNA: TGTGCCAGCAGCGGCAGCGTGGGGCTTTCTGGGGCCAACGTCCTGACTTTC.

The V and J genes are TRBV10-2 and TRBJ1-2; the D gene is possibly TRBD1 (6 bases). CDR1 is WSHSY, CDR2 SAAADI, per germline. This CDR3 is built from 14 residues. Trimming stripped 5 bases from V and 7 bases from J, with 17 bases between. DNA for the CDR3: TGCGCCAGCAGTCTGAACCTGGACAGCCTTGGCTACACCTTC. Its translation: CASSLNLDSLGYTF.

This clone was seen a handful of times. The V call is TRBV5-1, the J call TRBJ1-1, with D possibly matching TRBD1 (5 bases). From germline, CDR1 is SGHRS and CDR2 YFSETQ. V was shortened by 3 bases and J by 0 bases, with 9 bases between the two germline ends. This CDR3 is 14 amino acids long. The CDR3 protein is CASSSYRLNTEAFF. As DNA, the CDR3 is TGCGCCAGCAGCTCATACAGGCTGAACACTGAAGCTTTCTTT.

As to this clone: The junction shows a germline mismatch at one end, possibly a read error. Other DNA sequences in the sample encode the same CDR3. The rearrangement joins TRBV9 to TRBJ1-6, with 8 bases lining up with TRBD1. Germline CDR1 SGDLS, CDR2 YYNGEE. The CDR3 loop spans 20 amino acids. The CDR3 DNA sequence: TGTGCCAGCAGCGGAGGGACAGGTGGAGGAGGTAGCTCCTATAATTCACCCCTTCACTTT. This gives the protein CASSGGTGGGGSSYNSPLHF. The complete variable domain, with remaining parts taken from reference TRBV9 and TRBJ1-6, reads DSGVTQTPKHLITATGQRVTLRCSPRSGDLSVYWYQQSLDQGLQFLIQYYNGEERAKGNILERFSAQQFPDLHSELNLSSLELGDSALYFCASSGGTGGGGSSYNSPLHFGNGTRLTVT.

The CDR3 coding sequence is TGTGCCAGTAGTTATACGGATTTTCGGGATGAGCAGTTCTTC. Translation: CASSYTDFRDEQFF. J is TRBJ2-1 and V is TRBV19; D gene ambiguous. Trimming shortened V by 5 bases and J by 8 bases, and 16 bases separated the two germline ends. The CDR3 runs to 14 residues. Germline CDR1 LNHDA, CDR2 SQIVND (reference sequence).

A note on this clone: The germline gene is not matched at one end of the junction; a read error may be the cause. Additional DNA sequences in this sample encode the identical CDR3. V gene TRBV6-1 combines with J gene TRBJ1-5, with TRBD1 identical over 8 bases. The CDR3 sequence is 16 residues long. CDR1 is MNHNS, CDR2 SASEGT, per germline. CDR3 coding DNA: TGTGCCAGCAGTGAAAGACAGGGGACGAGCAATCAACCCCAGCATTTT. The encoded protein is CASSERQGTSNQPQHF.

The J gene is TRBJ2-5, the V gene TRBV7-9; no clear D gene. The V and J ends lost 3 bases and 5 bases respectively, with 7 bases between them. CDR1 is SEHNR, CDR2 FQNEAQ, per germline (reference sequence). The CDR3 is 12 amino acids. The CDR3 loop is CASSFGPETQYF. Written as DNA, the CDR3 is TGTGCCAGCAGCTTTGGCCCCGAGACCCAGTACTTC.

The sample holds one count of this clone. The DNA for the CDR3 is TGTGCCAGCGGCCGACAGGGGGCAGGGGAGCAGTACTTC. It encodes CASGRQGAGEQYF. This chain uses TRBV7-8 with TRBJ2-7, with 10 bases lining up with TRBD1. Germline CDR1 SGHVS, CDR2 FQNEAQ. The CDR3 length is 13 residues. V shed 8 bases and J 7 bases; nucleotides not matched to a gene: 8.

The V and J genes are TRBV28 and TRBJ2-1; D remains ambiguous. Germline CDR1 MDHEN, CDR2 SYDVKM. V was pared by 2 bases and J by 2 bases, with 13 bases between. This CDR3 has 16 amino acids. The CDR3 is CASSLAGAAAYNEQFF. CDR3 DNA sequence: TGTGCCAGCAGTTTAGCCGGAGCCGCCGCCTACAATGAGCAGTTCTTC.

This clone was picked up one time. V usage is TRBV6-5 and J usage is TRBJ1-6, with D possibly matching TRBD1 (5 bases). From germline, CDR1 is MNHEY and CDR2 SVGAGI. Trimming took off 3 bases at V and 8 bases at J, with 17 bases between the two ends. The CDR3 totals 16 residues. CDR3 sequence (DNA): TGTGCCAGCAGTTATAGGGTCAGGGTATCGGATTCACCCCTCCACTTT. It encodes CASSYRVRVSDSPLHF.

The DNA for the CDR3 is TGTGCCAGCAGCCTCGGGAACGTGGGCAATCAGCCCCAGCATTTT. Amino acids: CASSLGNVGNQPQHF. J is TRBJ1-5 and V is TRBV6-1; D uncertain. The V gene lost 6 bases and the J gene lost 2 bases, with 14 bases spanning the gap. CDR1 MNHNS and CDR2 SASEGT come from the germline V gene. This CDR3 has 15 amino acids.

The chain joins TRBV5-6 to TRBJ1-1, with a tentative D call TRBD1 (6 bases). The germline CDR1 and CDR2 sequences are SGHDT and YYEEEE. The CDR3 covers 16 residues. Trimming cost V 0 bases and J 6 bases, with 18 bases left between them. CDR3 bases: TGTGCCAGCAGCTTGGGAATTCAGTCCCGACAGGCTGAAGCTTTCTTT. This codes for CASSLGIQSRQAEAFF. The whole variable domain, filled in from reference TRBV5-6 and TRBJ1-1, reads DAGVTQSPTHLIKTRGQQVTLRCSPKSGHDTVSWYQQALGQGPQFIFQYYEEEERQRGNFPDRFSGHQFPNYSSELNVNALLLGDSALYLCASSLGIQSRQAEAFFGQGTRLTVV.

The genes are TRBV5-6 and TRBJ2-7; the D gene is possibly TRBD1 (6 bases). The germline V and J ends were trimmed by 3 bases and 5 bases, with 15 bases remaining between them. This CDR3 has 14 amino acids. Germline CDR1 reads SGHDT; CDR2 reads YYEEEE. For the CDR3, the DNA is TGTGCCAGCAGCTCGGTCGGGGACATCAACGAGCAGTACTTC. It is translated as CASSSVGDINEQYF. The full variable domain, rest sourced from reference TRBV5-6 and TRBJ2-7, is DAGVTQSPTHLIKTRGQQVTLRCSPKSGHDTVSWYQQALGQGPQFIFQYYEEEERQRGNFPDRFSGHQFPNYSSELNVNALLLGDSALYLCASSSVGDINEQYFGPGTRLTVT.